This T cell receptor (beta chain) was found in a study of cytomegalovirus exposure and HLA in healthy donors. For the study at large: Approximately 83 million unique TCRs from HLA-typed donors were held in an early data release.

The CDR3 has 15 amino acids. The germline V and J ends were trimmed by 1 base and 5 bases, with 14 bases remaining between them. Looked up from germline, CDR1 is SEHNR and CDR2 is FQNEAQ (reference sequence). The PCR ran on 60 Vbeta and 13 Jbeta primers. Data came from immunoSEQ multiplex PCR; TCRdb stores just in-frame clones and leaves some out. Seen here are some 62,000 clones, 87% observed once, and the top ten hold roughly 1.5%. This clone was recorded once. This TCR was recovered from a man aged 18-30 years in good health and CMV-seronegative. This chain joins TRBV7-9 and TRBJ2-5; maybe TRBD2 (5 bases). The sequencing input was PBMCs. The CDR3: CASSLGGYNRETQYF. The CDR3, as DNA: TGTGCCAGCAGCTTAGGAGGGTATAATCGGGAGACCCAGTACTTC.